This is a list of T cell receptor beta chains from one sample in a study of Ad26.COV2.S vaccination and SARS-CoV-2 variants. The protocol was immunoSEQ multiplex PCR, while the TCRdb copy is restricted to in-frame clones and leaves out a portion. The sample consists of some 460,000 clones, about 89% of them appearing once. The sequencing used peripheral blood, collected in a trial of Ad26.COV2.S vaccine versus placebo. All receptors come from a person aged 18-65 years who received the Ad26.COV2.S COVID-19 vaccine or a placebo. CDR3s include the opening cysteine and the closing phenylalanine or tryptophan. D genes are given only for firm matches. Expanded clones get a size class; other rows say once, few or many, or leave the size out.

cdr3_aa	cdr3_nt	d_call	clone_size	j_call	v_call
CASSVEGDRGYTF	TGTGCCAGCAGCGTAGAAGGGGATCGTGGCTACACCTTC	.	.	TRBJ1-2	TRBV9
CASSLDPRYEQYF	TGTGCCAGCAGCTTAGACCCTCGCTACGAGCAGTACTTC	.	.	TRBJ2-7	TRBV11-1
CASSLRSQGAEQFF	TGTGCCAGCAGTTTACGGTCCCAGGGAGCGGAGCAGTTCTTC	.	.	TRBJ2-1	TRBV6-6
CASSPGLAGDAETQYF	TGTGCCAGCAGCCCAGGACTAGCGGGGGATGCGGAGACCCAGTACTTC	TRBD2	.	TRBJ2-5	TRBV7-9
CASSFPAGHGGYNEQFF	TGTGCCAGCAGCTTCCCCGCGGGACACGGGGGTTACAATGAGCAGTTCTTC	.	.	TRBJ2-1	TRBV11-2
CASSLRREPYNEQFF	TGTGCCAGCAGCTTGAGGCGGGAGCCCTACAATGAGCAGTTCTTC	TRBD2	.	TRBJ2-1	TRBV7-9
CASLTRTGTTDTQYF	TGTGCCAGCCTCACTCGGACAGGGACCACAGATACGCAGTATTTT	TRBD1	.	TRBJ2-3	TRBV2
CAISESRLGQTYGYTF	TGTGCCATCAGTGAGTCCCGCTTGGGACAAACCTATGGCTACACCTTC	.	.	TRBJ1-2	TRBV10-3
CASSSLNQPQHF	TGTGCCAGCAGCTCACTAAATCAGCCCCAGCATTTT	.	.	TRBJ1-5	TRBV7-9
CASRYRAYNSPLHF	TGTGCCAGCAGGTACAGGGCCTATAATTCACCCCTCCACTTT	.	.	TRBJ1-6	TRBV27
CASSLWGLAGGPTDTQYF	TGTGCCAGCAGCTTGTGGGGACTAGCGGGAGGGCCAACAGATACGCAGTATTTT	TRBD2	.	TRBJ2-3	TRBV5-5
CASSSTGNYGYTF	TGTGCCAGCAGCTCCACAGGGAACTATGGCTACACCTTC	.	.	TRBJ1-2	TRBV27
CASSLATGLTDTQYF	TGTGCCAGCAGCTTGGCTACAGGCCTCACAGATACGCAGTATTTT	.	.	TRBJ2-3	TRBV5-8
CASSYSSGNQPQHF	TGTGCCAGCAGTTACTCGAGTGGTAATCAGCCCCAGCATTTT	.	.	TRBJ1-5	TRBV6-6
CASSLFTRVETQYF	TGTGCCAGCAGCTTATTCACTAGGGTCGAGACCCAGTACTTC	.	.	TRBJ2-5	TRBV5-4
CASSLYRGGSYGYTF	TGCGCCAGCAGCTTGTACAGGGGTGGGAGCTATGGCTACACCTTC	TRBD1	.	TRBJ1-2	TRBV5-1
CASSEPVGTGGPGELFF	TGTGCCAGCAGTGAACCAGTCGGGACAGGGGGCCCCGGGGAGCTGTTTTTT	TRBD1	.	TRBJ2-2	TRBV25-1
CATSSEPLGPAMTEAFF	TGTGCCACCAGCAGTGAACCACTGGGCCCGGCGATGACTGAAGCTTTCTTT	.	few	TRBJ1-1	TRBV15
CASSGTFSYEQYF	TGTGCCAGCAGCGGGACCTTCTCCTACGAGCAGTACTTC	.	.	TRBJ2-7	TRBV9
CAIRGLAFNEQFF	TGTGCCATCAGAGGGCTAGCGTTCAATGAGCAGTTCTTC	.	once	TRBJ2-1	TRBV10-3
CASREGVQYF	TGCGCCAGCAGGGAGGGGGTGCAGTATTTT	.	.	TRBJ2-3	TRBV10-2
CASTGTGGYYGYTF	TGTGCCAGTACTGGGACAGGGGGCTACTATGGCTACACCTTC	TRBD1	.	TRBJ1-2	TRBV6-5
CASRFTGTGDSPLHF	TGTGCCAGTAGGTTTACCGGGACAGGCGATTCACCCCTCCACTTT	TRBD1	.	TRBJ1-6	TRBV19
CASSTLLPVNYGYTF	TGTGCCAGCAGCACCCTGCTGCCAGTCAACTATGGCTACACCTTC	.	.	TRBJ1-2	TRBV28
CSVEDRDREFAGANVLTF	TGCAGCGTTGAAGACCGGGACAGGGAATTTGCTGGGGCCAACGTCCTGACTTTC	TRBD1	once	TRBJ2-6	TRBV29-1
CASSAQGTAGELFF	TGTGCCAGCAGCGCCCAGGGTACGGCCGGGGAGCTGTTTTTT	.	.	TRBJ2-2	TRBV9
CASSLARLDGELFF	TGTGCCAGCAGCTTAGCTAGACTAGACGGGGAGCTGTTTTTT	.	.	TRBJ2-2	TRBV7-8
CASSFGTNEKLFF	TGTGCCAGCAGCTTCGGGACAAATGAAAAACTGTTTTTT	.	.	TRBJ1-4	TRBV5-8
CASSDRVVYGYTF	TGTGCCAGCAGTGACAGGGTAGTTTATGGCTACACCTTC	TRBD1	.	TRBJ1-2	TRBV28
CASSEGQGGRAKNIQYF	TGTGCCAGCAGCGAGGGACAGGGCGGTAGGGCCAAAAACATTCAGTACTTC	TRBD1	.	TRBJ2-4	TRBV9
CASSLLGHQTGELFF	TGTGCCAGCAGCTTACTAGGACACCAAACCGGGGAGCTGTTTTTT	.	.	TRBJ2-2	TRBV7-9
CASSLVLLVTSASYEQYF	TGTGCCAGCAGCTTAGTTTTGTTAGTAACTAGCGCTAGTTACGAGCAGTACTTC	TRBD2	few	TRBJ2-7	TRBV7-2
CASSESDPNEQFF	TGCGCCAGCAGTGAGTCGGACCCCAATGAGCAGTTCTTC	.	.	TRBJ2-1	TRBV10-1
CATSRDIRDRGRTEAFF	TGTGCCACCAGCAGAGATATCCGGGACAGGGGAAGGACTGAAGCTTTCTTT	TRBD1	.	TRBJ1-1	TRBV15
CASSSSHRGGNQPQHF	TGTGCCAGCAGTTCAAGCCACAGGGGTGGCAATCAGCCCCAGCATTTT	TRBD1	.	TRBJ1-5	TRBV28
CASSQEWGREQFF	TGCGCCAGCAGCCAGGAGTGGGGGCGGGAGCAGTTCTTC	.	.	TRBJ2-1	TRBV4-3
CASRDGDTDTQYF	TGCGCCAGCAGGGACGGGGACACAGATACGCAGTATTTT	.	few	TRBJ2-3	TRBV5-1
CASSLLAPPTGVYNEQFF	TGTGCCAGCAGCTTGTTAGCCCCCCCGACAGGGGTTTACAATGAGCAGTTCTTC	TRBD1	.	TRBJ2-1	TRBV7-2
CASFPGTSSWEAFF	TGTGCCAGTTTTCCCGGGACTAGTTCCTGGGAAGCGTTCTTC	TRBD2	once	TRBJ2-1	TRBV19
CASDLGGETQYF	TGTGCCAGTGACCTAGGTGGGGAGACCCAGTACTTC	.	.	TRBJ2-5	TRBV2